This passage covers 30 T cell receptor beta chains from one sample sequenced in a study of CD8 T cells in ankylosing spondylitis. In TCRdb, the 5' RACE reads were re-called with MiXCR into one record per CDR3 protein. The sample shows about 150,000 distinct CDR3 sequences, around a third of them seen only once. Sequences were obtained from synovial fluid, either unsorted or a sorted T cell fraction (not recorded which). The receptors come from a male donor with ankylosing spondylitis.

The sample holds a few counts of this clonotype. The chain combines TRBV12-3 or TRBV12-4 with TRBJ2-5; 8 bases fit TRBD1. This CDR3 contains 15 residues. Trimming took 3 bases from V and 4 from J; bases not matched to a gene: 7. CDR3 in DNA: TGTGCCAGCAGTTTTGTGCAGGGGGCTCGAGAGACCCAGTACTTC. Its translation is CASSFVQGARETQYF.

This clonotype appeared a few times. The J gene is TRBJ1-2, the V gene TRBV20-1; 9 nucleotides align to TRBD1. V dropped 6 bases and J dropped 4; count of bases not matched to a gene: 9. The CDR3 runs to 14 residues. Germline V gene sequence: CDR1 DFQATT, CDR2 SNEGSKA (reference sequence). CDR3 residues: CSAPNRGRGYGYTF. CDR3 coding DNA: TGCAGTGCCCCCAACAGGGGGCGCGGCTATGGCTACACCTTC.

The chain couples TRBV5-6 to TRBJ2-7, with unresolved D. The CDR3 runs to 11 residues. Germline CDR1 reads SGHDT; CDR2 reads YYEEEE. V shed 0 bases and J shed 5 bases, with 3 bases lying between them. The chain's CDR3 is CASSLVNEQYF. DNA for the CDR3: TGTGCCAGCAGCTTGGTAAACGAGCAGTACTTC.

The chain combines TRBV12-3 or TRBV12-4 with TRBJ1-2; 9 nucleotides agree with TRBD1. The CDR3 runs 17 residues. The ends lost 5 bases at V and 3 bases at J; junction bases unmatched: 13. This CDR3 is CASSPPAKTGGDYGYTF. DNA of the CDR3: TGTGCCAGCAGTCCTCCCGCCAAGACAGGGGGAGACTATGGCTACACCTTC.

The chain is built from TRBV2 and TRBJ2-7, with TRBD2 matching over 12 bases. V gave up 6 bases and J gave up 2 bases; unmatched junction bases: 14. Germline CDR1 SNHLY, CDR2 FYNNEI. This CDR3 has 18 amino acids. The CDR3: CASRASTSGRGQTYEQYF. CDR3 in DNA: TGTGCCAGCAGGGCCTCGACTAGCGGGAGAGGACAAACCTACGAGCAGTACTTC.

In DNA form, the CDR3 reads TGTGCCAGCAGCTCTACCCGACGCACAGATACGCAGTATTTT. It yields the protein CASSSTRRTDTQYF. The chain has TRBV7-9 and TRBJ2-3; D is ambiguous. The CDR3 is 14 amino acids. The V end was cut by 4 bases, the J end by 1 base, with 9 bases between. Germline V gene sequence: CDR1 SEHNR, CDR2 FQNEAQ (reference sequence).

This chain joins TRBV7-2 and TRBJ1-2; 11 nucleotides line up with TRBD1. Germline trimming cut 0 bases from V and 6 bases from J; bases unmatched to any gene: 6. The CDR3 has 16 residues. CDR1 and CDR2 from the germline V gene are SGHTA and FQGNSA. CDR3 protein: CASSLAEGTGGNGYTF. DNA of the CDR3: TGTGCCAGCAGCTTAGCGGAAGGGACAGGGGGAAATGGCTACACCTTC. The full variable domain, its missing parts supplied by reference TRBV7-2 and TRBJ1-2, is GAGVSQSPSNKVTEKGKDVELRCDPISGHTALYWYRQSLGQGLEFLIYFQGNSAPDKSGLPSDRFSAERTGGSVSTLTIQRTQQEDSAVYLCASSLAEGTGGNGYTFGSGTRLTVV.

This clonotype was observed a few times. The V gene is TRBV20-1, the J gene TRBJ2-3, with 8 bases matching TRBD2. Germline CDR1 DFQATT, CDR2 SNEGSKA (reference sequence). V lost 4 bases to trimming and J lost 4 bases; unmatched junction nucleotides: 7. The CDR3 totals 14 residues. The CDR3 protein is CSANGREGADTQYF. The DNA of the CDR3 is TGCAGTGCTAATGGACGGGAGGGTGCAGATACGCAGTATTTT.

This clonotype has only a few counts. The genes are TRBV7-9 and TRBJ1-2, with 7 bases fitting TRBD1. Looked up from germline, CDR1 is SEHNR and CDR2 is FQNEAQ (reference sequence). V was pared by 0 bases and J by 4 bases, with 5 bases of the junction left unmatched. The CDR3 is made up of 15 amino acids. CDR3 nucleotide sequence: TGTGCCAGCAGCTTAGCGAAGGACAGGCGCTATGGCTACACCTTC. As protein: CASSLAKDRRYGYTF.

This CDR3 reads CASSFGDDPGRDYGYTF. The CDR3 nucleotides are TGCGCCAGCAGCTTTGGGGACGACCCGGGGCGCGACTATGGCTACACCTTC. The V call is TRBV5-1, the J call TRBJ1-2; D is perhaps TRBD1 (5 bases). The CDR3 contains 17 residues. Germline V gives CDR1 SGHRS, CDR2 YFSETQ. Trimming shortened V by 2 bases and J by 3 bases, and 20 bases separated the two germline ends.

This clonotype was observed a few times. The V gene is TRBV3-1, the J gene TRBJ2-7; 12 bases align to TRBD2. The germline V gene has CDR1 LGHDT and CDR2 YNNKEL (reference sequence). Trimming at V came to 3 bases and at J to 4 bases, leaving 1 base not matched to a gene. The CDR3 is made up of 14 amino acids. CDR3 in amino acids: CASSQTSGGYEQYF. The DNA for the CDR3 is TGTGCCAGCAGCCAGACTAGCGGGGGATACGAGCAGTACTTC.

The V call is TRBV7-9, the J call TRBJ2-3, with D perhaps matching TRBD2 (6 bases). The V end was cut by 6 bases, the J end by 1 base, with 20 bases between. The V gene's germline CDR1 is SEHNR and CDR2 FQNEAQ (reference sequence). The CDR3 has 17 residues. The CDR3 reads CASSFPTREPGTDTQYF. The CDR3 DNA is TGTGCCAGCAGTTTTCCCACCCGGGAGCCGGGCACAGATACGCAGTATTTT.

This clonotype showed up just a few times. The chain uses TRBV9 and TRBJ2-5, with D maybe TRBD1 (6 bases). Germline lookup yields CDR1 SGDLS and CDR2 YYNGEE. V was cut by 0 bases and J by 4 bases, with 13 bases left in between. This CDR3 comprises 15 residues. CDR3 DNA sequence: TGTGCCAGCAGCGTAGGGGGACACGTTGGAGAGACCCAGTACTTC. Residues: CASSVGGHVGETQYF.

This clonotype was seen more than once but under ten times. The chain's CDR3 is CSASDHYEQYF. The CDR3 coding sequence is TGCAGTGCAAGCGACCACTACGAGCAGTACTTC. V gene TRBV20-1 combines with J gene TRBJ2-7, with D uncertain. Germline values: CDR1 DFQATT, CDR2 SNEGSKA (reference sequence). V lost 6 bases and J 3 bases, leaving 9 bases between the germline ends. The CDR3 covers 11 residues.

The chain recombines TRBV28 with TRBJ2-3, with 11 bases identical to TRBD1. CDR3 length equals 15 residues. The germline V gene encodes CDR1 MDHEN and CDR2 SYDVKM. V was clipped by 5 bases and J by 6 bases; unmatched bases: 7. The CDR3 DNA reads as TGTGCCAGCAGTAGGGACAGGGGGAGGTCCGATACGCAGTATTTT. Translated: CASSRDRGRSDTQYF.

This clonotype was counted ten times or more. The chain combines TRBV28 with TRBJ1-5; 8 bases fit TRBD1. Germline V gene lookup returns CDR1 MDHEN and CDR2 SYDVKM. Unmatched junction bases numbered 6, after V lost 2 bases and J lost 6 bases. This CDR3 is 15 amino acids long. As DNA, the CDR3 is TGTGCCAGCAGTTTAGAGACAGGGGCGGGTCAGCCCCAGCATTTT. This codes for CASSLETGAGQPQHF.

The sample holds many counts of this clonotype. The rearrangement links TRBV9 to TRBJ2-1, with 8 bases fitting TRBD2. Germline lookup yields CDR1 SGDLS and CDR2 YYNGEE. There are 15 residues in the CDR3. The J segment lost 0 bases and the V segment lost 1 base, leaving 0 bases of the junction unmatched. CDR3 nucleotides: TGTGCCAGCAGCGTAAGCGGGAGCTCCTACAATGAGCAGTTCTTC. As protein: CASSVSGSSYNEQFF.

This clonotype was counted ten times or more. The chain is built from TRBV7-8 and TRBJ2-3, with TRBD2 matching 10 bases. This CDR3 comprises 17 residues. Germline-derived CDR1 and CDR2 are SGHVS and FQNEAQ. The V segment lost 5 bases and the J segment 3 bases; nucleotides outside the gene matches: 11. In DNA form, the CDR3 reads TGTGCCAGCAGCCCCGGACTAGCGGCCGGGGGAACAGATACGCAGTATTTT. Its translation: CASSPGLAAGGTDTQYF.

The table lists this clonotype with a few counts. This chain uses TRBV7-2 with TRBJ2-3; D not certain. Germline V gene sequence: CDR1 SGHTA, CDR2 FQGNSA. The CDR3 totals 12 residues. V lost 5 bases, J lost 4 bases, and 7 bases lay in between. The CDR3 DNA reads TGTGCCAGCAGCCGATGGGCAGATACGCAGTATTTT. It encodes CASSRWADTQYF.

This clonotype was counted only a few times. This sequence joins TRBV3-1 and TRBJ1-2, with 12 bases lining up with TRBD1. J lost 3 bases, V lost 3 bases, and 5 bases had no gene match. The CDR3 is 16 amino acids. Germline-derived CDR1 and CDR2 are LGHDT and YNNKEL (reference sequence). As DNA, the CDR3 is TGTGCCAGCAGCCAGGGGACAGGGGGCGTCGACTATGGCTACACCTTC. Its protein is CASSQGTGGVDYGYTF.

Only a few counts were recorded for this clonotype. V usage is TRBV3-1 and J usage is TRBJ2-2; 7 positions agree with TRBD2. CDR1 and CDR2 (germline): LGHDT, YNNKEL (reference sequence). J was trimmed by 4 bases and V by 6 bases; bases with no gene match: 8. CDR3 length: 15 residues. The DNA of the CDR3 is TGTGCCAGCAGTCGGGACCCGGGGGGCACCGGGGAGCTGTTTTTT. Translation: CASSRDPGGTGELFF.

The table lists this clonotype with a few counts. This chain connects TRBV19 to TRBJ2-1; no firm D call. Trimming shortened V by 3 bases and J by 7 bases, and 25 bases separated the two germline ends. This CDR3 region has 18 residues. Germline-derived CDR1 and CDR2 are LNHDA and SQIVND (reference sequence). The DNA of the CDR3 is TGTGCCAGTAGTATCTTCCCGGCCAACTTCAATCCTGGGAATGAGCAGTTCTTC. This sequence encodes CASSIFPANFNPGNEQFF. Together with reference TRBV19 and TRBJ2-1, the CDR3 gives the full variable domain: DGGITQSPKYLFRKEGQNVTLSCEQNLNHDAMYWYRQDPGQGLRLIYYSQIVNDFQKGDIAEGYSVSREKKESFPLTVTSAQKNPTAFYLCASSIFPANFNPGNEQFFGPGTRLTVL.

This clonotype has only a few counts. CDR3: CSAKTAGGNEQFF. The DNA for the CDR3 is TGCAGTGCTAAAACGGCGGGGGGCAATGAGCAGTTCTTC. The gene calls are TRBV20-1 and TRBJ2-1, with TRBD2 matching 8 bases. There are 13 residues in the CDR3. J gave up 6 bases and V 4 bases, and 5 bases lay outside the gene matches. Germline assignment: CDR1 DFQATT and CDR2 SNEGSKA (reference sequence).

The CDR3 bases are TGTGCCACCAGCAGAGATCGTGGGGGCCGAGGGGCCAACGTCCTGACTTTC. As protein: CATSRDRGGRGANVLTF. The chain couples TRBV15 to TRBJ2-6; D may be TRBD1 (6 bases). The CDR3 is 17 amino acids. V was pared by 0 bases and J by 4 bases, with 13 bases between. The germline gives CDR1 LNHNV, CDR2 YYDKDF (reference sequence).

This clonotype was counted only a few times. This chain links TRBV9 with TRBJ1-1; D is uncertain. With 0 bases removed from V and 0 bases from J, the gap between germline ends came to 9 bases. The CDR3 sequence is 15 residues long. Germline V gives CDR1 SGDLS, CDR2 YYNGEE. The chain's CDR3 is CASSVDQNMNTEAFF. The CDR3 DNA is TGTGCCAGCAGCGTAGATCAGAACATGAACACTGAAGCTTTCTTT.

The rearrangement uses TRBV7-3 and TRBJ2-3, with 8 bases that match TRBD2. The CDR3 length is 16 residues. Germline V lookup: CDR1 SGHTA, CDR2 FQGTGA. The J segment lost 2 bases and the V segment lost 3 bases, leaving 7 bases of the junction unmatched. The CDR3 sequence: CASSFSRAGATDTQYF. The CDR3 DNA reads TGTGCCAGCAGCTTCAGTCGAGCGGGGGCCACAGATACGCAGTATTTT.

V and J are TRBV20-1 and TRBJ1-2, with D possibly TRBD1 on 5 matching bases. The V gene's germline CDR1 is DFQATT and CDR2 SNEGSKA (reference sequence). This CDR3 region has 15 residues. Trimming removed 0 bases at V and 3 bases at J, with 14 bases between. CDR3: CSARDTGGWDYGYTF. As DNA, the CDR3 is TGCAGTGCTAGAGATACCGGGGGATGGGACTATGGCTACACCTTC.

The CDR3 nucleotides read TGTGCCATCAGGGGAGGTAGCGGGGGTGTAGATACGCAGTATTTT. Protein sequence: CAIRGGSGGVDTQYF. This chain connects TRBV10-3 to TRBJ2-3; 9 bases line up with TRBD2. The J segment lost 5 bases and the V segment lost 6 bases, leaving 9 bases of the junction unmatched. The CDR3 sequence is 15 residues long. Germline CDR1 is ENHRY and CDR2 is SYGVKD.

This clonotype was counted only a few times. The rearrangement links TRBV28 to TRBJ1-1; 7 positions match TRBD1. With V trimmed by 3 bases and J by 5 bases, 3 bases remained unmatched. The CDR3 spans 13 residues. Germline lookup yields CDR1 MDHEN and CDR2 SYDVKM. In DNA, the CDR3 is TGTGCCAGCAGTTTCGGCAGGGGGACTGAAGCTTTCTTT. This encodes CASSFGRGTEAFF.

The rearrangement links TRBV3-1 to TRBJ1-4; 10 nucleotides align to TRBD1. The CDR3 extends over 16 amino acids. Per the germline V gene, CDR1 is LGHDT and CDR2 is YNNKEL (reference sequence). The V gene end was trimmed by 1 base and the J gene end by 3 bases; junction bases not matched to a gene: 2. Here the CDR3 reads CASSQGQGAANEKLFF. CDR3 nucleotides: TGTGCCAGCAGCCAAGGACAGGGGGCCGCTAATGAAAAACTGTTTTTT.